This TCR beta chain was captured in a study of T cells in Graves' hyperthyroidism and ophthalmopathy. As for this clonotype: Its antigen is not identified.

Study-level findings and limits: Ophthalmopathy was model-predicted a median around seven months pre-onset.

For the diagnoses, clinical symptoms, serum thyroxine and TRAb, thyroid ultrasound and orbital computed tomography were used. From RNA transcripts, TCR beta CDR3 regions were amplified. Initially, a first-round RT-PCR of the TCR CDR3 employed the HTBI primer set. Each CDR3 protein gets one entry after TCRdb re-called the multiplex PCR reads with MiXCR. The sample contains about 380,000 distinct CDR3 sequences, roughly 13% of which appear only once. The CDR3 is 13 amino acids. V was clipped by 6 bases and J by 1 base, with 10 bases between them. Germline V lookup: CDR1 SGHTA, CDR2 FQGTGA. The chain links TRBV7-3 to TRBJ2-7; D not resolved. This receptor was identified in a man aged 25 to 40 with Graves' hyperthyroidism that later progressed to Graves' ophthalmopathy. The sequencing input was blood. As DNA, the CDR3 is TGTGCCAGCAGATCGACCGGTTCCTACGAGCAGTACTTC. Translation gives CASRSTGSYEQYF.